One sample yielded the 20 T cell receptor beta chains listed below, sequenced in a study of T cells in Graves' hyperthyroidism and ophthalmopathy. Amplified regions were TCR beta CDR3 sequences from RNA transcripts. First-round RT-PCR with HTBI primers amplified the TCR CDR3 region. Via MiXCR, TCRdb re-called the multiplex PCR reads, giving one row per CDR3 protein. Of some 300,000 distinct CDR3 sequences listed, roughly 19% were seen once; the top ten hold less than 40%. The sample was blood. All receptors come from a man over 45 with Graves' ophthalmopathy.

The rearrangement uses TRBV7-8 and TRBJ1-1, with 7 bases aligning to TRBD1. The germline V gene encodes CDR1 SGHVS and CDR2 FQNEAQ. The CDR3 totals 14 residues. V was clipped by 1 base and J by 4 bases; unmatched bases: 3. The CDR3 is CASSLEGAGTEAFF. DNA of the CDR3: TGTGCCAGCAGCTTAGAGGGGGCCGGCACTGAAGCTTTCTTT.

This clonotype was detected many times. This rearrangement joins TRBV24-1 to TRBJ1-2, with D uncertain. CDR3 size: 16 residues. Germline CDR1 is KGHDR and CDR2 is SFDVKD. With 4 bases removed from V and 7 bases from J, the gap between germline ends came to 21 bases. The CDR3 region has the DNA TGTGCCACCAGTGACCCCTCGGTAGGGCAGTTTCGTGGCTACACCTTC. Protein sequence: CATSDPSVGQFRGYTF.

This clonotype has a count of ten or more. V gene TRBV28 combines with J gene TRBJ1-5; TRBD1 matches 9 bases. This CDR3 is built from 15 residues. Germline loops: CDR1 MDHEN, CDR2 SYDVKM. With 11 bases clipped from V and 6 bases from J, the junction kept 14 bases outside the gene matches. CDR3 loop: CAVTTGGSLGQPQHF. The CDR3 nucleotides are TGTGCCGTCACGACAGGGGGTTCGTTAGGTCAGCCCCAGCATTTT.

The chain's CDR3 is CAGGGEVAYNEQFF. CDR3 coding DNA: TGTGCCGGAGGGGGGGAGGTCGCCTACAATGAGCAGTTCTTC. The chain joins TRBV2 to TRBJ2-1; D may be TRBD2 (7 bases). Between the trimmed V and J ends, which lost 11 bases and 2 bases, there was a span of 16 bases. CDR1 is SNHLY and CDR2 is FYNNEI in the germline V gene. This CDR3 has 14 residues.

The CDR3 DNA is TGTGCCAGCAGTCGGGCCAGGGGCGCCTATGGCTACACCTTC. Its translation is CASSRARGAYGYTF. The chain has TRBV28 and TRBJ1-2; D is perhaps TRBD1 (6 bases). Germline CDR1 reads MDHEN; CDR2 reads SYDVKM. The CDR3 sequence is 14 residues long. Deletions cut 5 bases from V and 4 bases from J, with 14 bases between.

This chain links TRBV12-3 or TRBV12-4 with TRBJ2-5; perhaps D is TRBD1 or TRBD2 (5 bases each). This CDR3 comprises 14 residues. Trimming cost V 3 bases and J 5 bases, with 13 bases left between them. The CDR3 nucleotides read TGTGCCAGCAGTTTGAGGCTGGGGGACGAGACCCAGTACTTC. It yields the protein CASSLRLGDETQYF.

Many counts were recorded for this clonotype. This chain links TRBV20-1 with TRBJ2-1; D unclear. V was pared by 6 bases and J by 3 bases, with 12 bases between. CDR3 length equals 13 residues. Germline CDR1 reads DFQATT; CDR2 reads SNEGSKA (reference sequence). CDR3 amino acids: CSAQPLSYNEQFF. The DNA for the CDR3 is TGCAGTGCACAACCGTTAAGCTACAATGAGCAGTTCTTC.

In the case of this clonotype: This may stem from a read error, because a much larger clone lies one nucleotide away. V gene TRBV7-9 combines with J gene TRBJ2-7; 7 positions match TRBD2. Germline CDR1 reads SEHNR; CDR2 reads FQNEAQ (reference sequence). The CDR3 is made up of 19 amino acids. CDR3 sequence reads: CASTLSLIPTSRSSYEQYF. CDR3 nucleotide sequence: TGTGCCAGCACCTTATCTTTAATCCCGACTAGCAGAAGCTCCTACGAGCAGTACTTC.

V usage is TRBV2 and J usage is TRBJ2-1, with TRBD1 identical over 9 bases. This CDR3 region has 16 residues. Losses at the gene ends were 6 bases for V and 7 bases for J; bases not matched to a gene: 13. Germline values: CDR1 SNHLY, CDR2 FYNNEI. The CDR3: CASSPLGDRVMNEQFF. CDR3 DNA sequence: TGTGCCAGCAGCCCCCTGGGGGACAGGGTTATGAATGAGCAGTTCTTC.

The sample holds a few counts of this clonotype. The chain has TRBV20-1 and TRBJ1-5, with 9 bases that match TRBD1. The length of the CDR3 is 15 residues. Germline CDR1 DFQATT, CDR2 SNEGSKA (reference sequence). V shed 1 base and J 1 base; nucleotides not matched to a gene: 2. CDR3 coding DNA: TGCAGTGCTAGAGCCGGGACAGGGAGCAATCAGCCCCAGCATTTT. Translating it yields CSARAGTGSNQPQHF.

This clonotype has at least ten counts. The rearrangement joins TRBV5-1 to TRBJ2-3; 7 bases fit TRBD2. The J segment lost 0 bases and the V segment lost 6 bases, leaving 7 bases of the junction unmatched. Germline CDR1 reads SGHRS; CDR2 reads YFSETQ. CDR3 length: 15 amino acids. The CDR3 bases are TGCGCCAGCAAAAACGGGGGGTTTAGCACAGATACGCAGTATTTT. Amino acid sequence: CASKNGGFSTDTQYF.

The rearrangement links TRBV6-2 or TRBV6-3 to TRBJ2-6, with TRBD2 matching over 8 bases. J lost 4 bases, V lost 7 bases, and 9 bases had no gene match. This CDR3 contains 16 residues. CDR1 is MNHEY and CDR2 is SVGEGT in the germline V gene. Written as DNA, the CDR3 is TGTGCCAGCACCCCCGGGGGGGCGCGCGGGGCCAACGTCCTGACTTTC. Amino acids: CASTPGGARGANVLTF.

This clonotype came up a few times. The V gene is TRBV20-1, the J gene TRBJ2-7, with 9 bases identical to TRBD2. Germline values: CDR1 DFQATT, CDR2 SNEGSKA (reference sequence). Trimming at V came to 6 bases and at J to 1 base, leaving 7 bases not matched to a gene. The CDR3 loop spans 14 amino acids. The CDR3 sequence: CSALSGSRSYEQYF. CDR3 sequence (DNA): TGCAGTGCGCTTAGCGGGAGCAGATCCTACGAGCAGTACTTC.

Comments on this clonotype: A much bigger clone sits one base away, suggesting this may be a read error. V and J are TRBV5-1 and TRBJ2-7; 12 bases are shared with TRBD2. The CDR3 runs 14 residues. The germline V gene encodes CDR1 SGHRS and CDR2 YFSETQ. In DNA, the CDR3 is TGCTCCAGCAGCTTACTAGCGGGAGGCGACGAGCAGTACTTC. Translating it yields CSSSLLAGGDEQYF.

In this sample, this clonotype turned up many times. The rearrangement joins TRBV20-1 to TRBJ2-3, with 9 nucleotides matching TRBD2. The J segment lost 0 bases and the V segment lost 3 bases, leaving 4 bases of the junction unmatched. CDR1 is DFQATT, CDR2 SNEGSKA, per germline (reference sequence). This CDR3 region has 15 residues. The CDR3 sequence: CSARKTSGSTDTQYF. DNA of the CDR3: TGCAGTGCTAGGAAAACTAGCGGGAGCACAGATACGCAGTATTTT.

The table lists this clonotype with many counts. The gene calls are TRBV5-1 and TRBJ2-7, with 10 bases that match TRBD2. Germline values: CDR1 SGHRS, CDR2 YFSETQ. The CDR3 extends over 14 amino acids. V shed 4 bases and J 7 bases; nucleotides not matched to a gene: 8. CDR3 nucleotides: TGCGCCAGCAGCGATGTAGCGGGAGGAGGAGAGCAGTACTTC. Translation gives CASSDVAGGGEQYF.

Ten or more counts support this clonotype. The J gene is TRBJ2-7, the V gene TRBV20-1, with D possibly matching TRBD2 (6 bases). Trimming removed 0 bases from V and 5 bases from J, with 20 bases in between. Germline V gene data show CDR1 as DFQATT and CDR2 as SNEGSKA (reference sequence). The CDR3 runs to 16 residues. The chain's CDR3 is CSARDPFGRPSDEQYF. CDR3 in DNA: TGCAGTGCTAGAGATCCCTTCGGCAGGCCTAGCGACGAGCAGTACTTC.

This chain joins TRBV5-4 and TRBJ1-2; D gene ambiguous. The CDR3 has 13 residues. The V end lost 1 base, the J end lost 1 base, and 5 bases lay between the germline ends. CDR1 and CDR2 from the germline V gene are SGHNT and YYREEE (reference sequence). This CDR3 is CASSLPVNYGYTF. Written as DNA, the CDR3 is TGTGCCAGCAGCTTGCCCGTTAACTATGGCTACACCTTC.

A single count supports this clonotype. The gene calls are TRBV5-5 and TRBJ2-7; no reliable D call. The CDR3 is made up of 13 amino acids. The germline CDR1 and CDR2 sequences are SGHKS and YYEKEE (reference sequence). V was cut by 0 bases and J by 2 bases, with 6 bases left in between. For the CDR3, the DNA is TGTGCCAGCAGCTTGGTCTGGGCCTACGAGCAGTACTTC. Amino acid sequence: CASSLVWAYEQYF.

The V gene is TRBV10-2, the J gene TRBJ1-3; D gene unclear. CDR3 size: 13 residues. Trimming removed 8 bases at V and 4 bases at J, with 12 bases between. CDR1 WSHSY and CDR2 SAAADI come from the germline V gene. CDR3 coding DNA: TGCGCCAGCGGAGGGTCGGCGGGAAACACCATATATTTT. Its translation: CASGGSAGNTIYF.